Presented here are 25 T cell receptor beta chains from one specimen sequenced in a study of cytomegalovirus exposure and HLA in healthy donors. 13 Jbeta primers and 60 Vbeta primers were used for the PCR. Data came from immunoSEQ multiplex PCR; TCRdb stores just in-frame clones and leaves some out. This table has approximately 170,000 clones, roughly two thirds appearing once. Sequencing input: PBMCs. The receptors were sampled from a woman aged 40 to 50 in good health and CMV-seropositive.

This chain uses TRBV5-4 with TRBJ2-7; 9 nucleotides agree with TRBD1. The CDR3 is 16 amino acids. Germline CDR1 reads SGHNT; CDR2 reads YYREEE (reference sequence). Trimming at V came to 2 bases and at J to 0 bases, leaving 6 bases not matched to a gene. CDR3 amino acids: CASSFDRGLGSYEQYF. The CDR3 region has the DNA TGTGCCAGCAGCTTCGACAGGGGGTTAGGCTCCTACGAGCAGTACTTC.

The V call is TRBV19, the J call TRBJ2-3, with 7 positions matching TRBD2. Germline V gene sequence: CDR1 LNHDA, CDR2 SQIVND (reference sequence). Trimming removed 6 bases from V and 4 bases from J; junction bases left unmatched: 16. CDR3 length: 17 amino acids. The CDR3 loop reads CASRKPPLAGVPDTQYF. In nucleotides, the CDR3 is TGTGCCAGTAGGAAGCCCCCACTGGCGGGGGTCCCAGATACGCAGTATTTT.

The chain recombines TRBV7-9 with TRBJ1-1, with no clear D. Trimming removed 3 bases from V and 4 bases from J, with 6 bases in between. Germline V CDR1 and CDR2: SEHNR, FQNEAQ (reference sequence). The CDR3 has 12 residues. In DNA form, the CDR3 reads TGTGCCAGCAGCTTTCTCGGCACTGAAGCTTTCTTT. Its translation: CASSFLGTEAFF.

The chain has TRBV6-5 and TRBJ2-1; 11 nucleotides agree with TRBD2. Germline V gene data show CDR1 as MNHEY and CDR2 as SVGAGI. Trimming took 6 bases from V and 6 from J; bases not matched to a gene: 7. The CDR3 consists of 15 residues. The CDR3 here is CASRPLAGGLNEQFF. CDR3 sequence (DNA): TGTGCCAGCAGACCCCTAGCGGGGGGACTCAATGAGCAGTTCTTC.

The chain links TRBV6-5 to TRBJ1-2; TRBD1 agrees at 10 bases. Germline V CDR1 and CDR2: MNHEY, SVGAGI. Trimming removed 5 bases from V and 6 bases from J; junction bases left unmatched: 9. This CDR3 is built from 15 residues. The CDR3 bases are TGTGCCAGCAGTCCTAGACAGGGGGCGAGGAATGGCTACACCTTC. Translating it yields CASSPRQGARNGYTF.

This clone was detected a few times. The chain joins TRBV6-1 to TRBJ1-2, with 8 bases fitting TRBD1. V shed 4 bases and J 5 bases; nucleotides not matched to a gene: 9. Germline V lookup: CDR1 MNHNS, CDR2 SASEGT. This CDR3 comprises 15 residues. This chain's CDR3 is CASSGFGQGRYGYTF. The CDR3 region has the DNA TGTGCCAGCAGTGGATTTGGACAGGGACGGTATGGCTACACCTTC.

The V call is TRBV5-4, the J call TRBJ2-2, with 7 bases aligning to TRBD1. The trim removed 4 bases at V and 3 bases at J, leaving 6 bases unmatched. CDR1 is SGHNT and CDR2 is YYREEE in the germline V gene (reference sequence). CDR3 length: 15 amino acids. The CDR3 DNA sequence: TGTGCCAGCAGCGTCCGGGACAGCTACACCGGGGAGCTGTTTTTT. This codes for CASSVRDSYTGELFF.

This clone was recorded only once. The J gene is TRBJ2-2, the V gene TRBV11-2; 8 nucleotides agree with TRBD2. The V segment lost 5 bases and the J segment 5 bases; nucleotides outside the gene matches: 7. The CDR3 covers 15 residues. Germline values: CDR1 SGHAT, CDR2 FQNNGV. The chain's CDR3 is CASSRRSGGTGELFF. DNA of the CDR3: TGTGCCAGCAGCAGGAGAAGCGGGGGTACCGGGGAGCTGTTTTTT.

The chain links TRBV28 to TRBJ2-5; D possibly corresponds to TRBD2 (5 bases). The V gene's germline CDR1 is MDHEN and CDR2 SYDVKM. Trimming shortened V by 8 bases and J by 7 bases, and 17 bases separated the two germline ends. CDR3 length: 13 residues. This CDR3 is CASPSTGSLTQYF. Here the CDR3 DNA reads TGTGCCAGCCCCTCGACGGGGAGTCTGACCCAGTACTTC.

The sample holds a few counts of this clone. Its ends do not fully match the called genes, so a read error is possible. The chain is built from TRBV19 and TRBJ1-5; D call uncertain. Germline CDR1 is LNHDA and CDR2 is SQIVND (reference sequence). The CDR3 is 15 amino acids. For the CDR3, the DNA is TGTGCCAGTAGTATAAGCCAGGTCTCCAATCAGCCCCAGAATTTT. Translated: CASSISQVSNQPQNF.

The chain links TRBV29-1 to TRBJ1-2, with 8 bases matching TRBD1. Germline CDR1 reads SQVTM; CDR2 reads ANQGSEA. CDR3 length equals 11 residues. Trimming cost V 7 bases and J 7 bases; bases outside gene matches: 5. The CDR3 region is CSGQGAFGYTF. CDR3 DNA sequence: TGCAGCGGCCAGGGGGCGTTTGGCTACACCTTC.

This chain uses TRBV7-8 with TRBJ2-1; 10 bases fit TRBD2. Germline V gives CDR1 SGHVS, CDR2 FQNEAQ. V lost 2 bases to trimming and J lost 7 bases; unmatched junction nucleotides: 5. The CDR3 sequence is 15 residues long. The CDR3, as DNA: TGTGCCAGCAGCTTATCAGCGGGAGGGTGGAATGAGCAGTTCTTC. This codes for CASSLSAGGWNEQFF.

The V call is TRBV5-1, the J call TRBJ1-5; 8 positions agree with TRBD1. J gave up 3 bases and V 1 base, and 3 bases lay outside the gene matches. Germline assignment: CDR1 SGHRS and CDR2 YFSETQ. The CDR3 sequence is 15 residues long. DNA of the CDR3: TGCGCCAGCAGCTTGACAGGGGGGACCAATCAGCCCCAGCATTTT. This translates into CASSLTGGTNQPQHF.

This clone was detected a few times. The chain has TRBV23-1 and TRBJ2-2; possibly TRBD1 for D (6 bases). TRBV23-1 is annotated as an ORF whose role is uncertain. The CDR3 runs 16 residues. The V and J ends lost 2 bases and 8 bases respectively, with 18 bases between them. CDR3 nucleotides: TGCGCCAGCAGTCAAAAGGGGACCCGAACAGGGGGGGAGCTGTTTTTT. Its translation: CASSQKGTRTGGELFF.

This clone was detected a few times. This sequence joins TRBV7-9 and TRBJ1-1; TRBD1 agrees at 7 bases. CDR1 is SEHNR and CDR2 is FQNEAQ in the germline V gene (reference sequence). CDR3 length: 13 amino acids. The V segment lost 7 bases and the J segment 3 bases; nucleotides outside the gene matches: 5. The CDR3 DNA follows: TGTGCCAGCACATCAGGGGGTTACACTGAAGCTTTCTTT. Translating gives CASTSGGYTEAFF.

The sample holds a few counts of this clone. This chain links TRBV18 with TRBJ2-7; TRBD1 agrees at 9 bases. V gave up 2 bases and J gave up 5 bases; unmatched junction bases: 4. In germline, CDR1 is KGHSH, CDR2 LQKENI. The CDR3 contains 14 residues. The CDR3 DNA is TGTGCCAGCTCACCAGGACAGGGGTACAACGAGCAGTACTTC. Its translation is CASSPGQGYNEQYF. Full variable domain (rest looked up from reference TRBV18 and TRBJ2-7): NAGVMQNPRHLVRRRGQEARLRCSPMKGHSHVYWYRQLPEEGLKFMVYLQKENIIDESGMPKERFSAEFPKEGPSILRIQQVVRGDSAAYFCASSPGQGYNEQYFGPGTRLTVT.

The chain uses TRBV21-1 and TRBJ1-2; the D call of TRBD1 is as the table states it, not checked on the DNA. TRBV21-1 represents a pseudogene. The CDR3 length is 14 residues. As DNA, the CDR3 is TGTGCCAGCAGCAACCCGGGACAGGCCTATGGCTACACCTTC. Translating gives CASSNPGQAYGYTF.

V and J are TRBV28 and TRBJ2-3, with a weak D call TRBD2 (6 bases). From germline, CDR1 is MDHEN and CDR2 SYDVKM. Trimming shortened V by 7 bases and J by 4 bases, and 24 bases separated the two germline ends. The CDR3 extends over 17 amino acids. Here the CDR3 reads CASTSFYPSAMSDTQYF. The CDR3 bases are TGTGCCAGCACCTCGTTCTATCCTAGCGCGATGTCAGATACGCAGTATTTT.

In this sample, this clone turned up a few times. At one boundary the junction diverges from the germline segment, which might be a read error. The chain combines TRBV27 with TRBJ1-2; D possibly corresponds to TRBD1 (5 bases). CDR3 length equals 15 residues. Germline values: CDR1 MNHEY, CDR2 SMNVEV (reference sequence). CDR3 in DNA: TGTGCCAGCAGTTTAATCCAGGGTAACCGCTATGGCTACCCCTTC. The encoded protein is CASSLIQGNRYGYPF.

V gene TRBV29-1 combines with J gene TRBJ2-7, with 10 bases matching TRBD2. The CDR3 covers 14 residues. Germline V CDR1 and CDR2: SQVTM, ANQGSEA. Trimming cost V 3 bases and J 7 bases; bases outside gene matches: 9. Here the CDR3 DNA reads TGCAGCGTTGATTTGCAGCGGGAGGGTGGGGAGCAGTACTTC. Translation: CSVDLQREGGEQYF.

As regards this clone: Other DNA sequences in this sample translate to the same CDR3. V is TRBV28 and J is TRBJ1-5, with 8 bases matching TRBD1. V was pared by 7 bases and J by 7 bases, with 9 bases of the junction left unmatched. This CDR3 spans 14 amino acids. Germline lookup yields CDR1 MDHEN and CDR2 SYDVKM. CDR3 in amino acids: CASTTGQGGQPQHF. For the CDR3, the DNA is TGTGCCAGCACCACCGGACAGGGAGGGCAGCCCCAGCATTTT.

This clone has just a few counts. The chain is built from TRBV5-1 and TRBJ1-2, with no clear D. Germline V lookup: CDR1 SGHRS, CDR2 YFSETQ. The CDR3 length is 14 residues. Trimming took 0 bases from V and 4 from J, leaving 10 bases between them. Here the CDR3 reads CASSLGSQGYGYTF. The CDR3 DNA is TGCGCCAGCAGCTTGGGGAGCCAAGGCTATGGCTACACCTTC.

The V and J genes are TRBV11-2 and TRBJ2-5, with D possibly TRBD2 on 5 matching bases. This CDR3 has 15 amino acids. Per germline, CDR1 SGHAT and CDR2 FQNNGV. V lost 0 bases and J lost 1, with 9 bases in between. The CDR3 DNA follows: TGTGCCAGCAGCTTAGAGGCTCGGGGCCAAGAGACCCAGTACTTC. Protein sequence: CASSLEARGQETQYF.

V usage is TRBV11-2 and J usage is TRBJ1-2; the match to TRBD1 covers 10 bases. Trimming took 1 base from V and 4 from J; bases not matched to a gene: 3. Germline lookup yields CDR1 SGHAT and CDR2 FQNNGV. The CDR3 is 15 residues long. In DNA form, the CDR3 reads TGTGCCAGCAGCTTAGGGACAGGGGGTGCCTATGGCTACACCTTC. Translated, it gives CASSLGTGGAYGYTF.

The rearrangement joins TRBV5-6 to TRBJ1-6; D is perhaps TRBD1 (5 bases). Germline V gives CDR1 SGHDT, CDR2 YYEEEE. Trimming cost V 0 bases and J 10 bases, with 17 bases left between them. CDR3 length: 16 amino acids. In DNA, the CDR3 is TGTGCCAGCAGCTTGGGGCAGGGTTTCGTTGCGTCACCCCTCCACTTT. It codes for CASSLGQGFVASPLHF.